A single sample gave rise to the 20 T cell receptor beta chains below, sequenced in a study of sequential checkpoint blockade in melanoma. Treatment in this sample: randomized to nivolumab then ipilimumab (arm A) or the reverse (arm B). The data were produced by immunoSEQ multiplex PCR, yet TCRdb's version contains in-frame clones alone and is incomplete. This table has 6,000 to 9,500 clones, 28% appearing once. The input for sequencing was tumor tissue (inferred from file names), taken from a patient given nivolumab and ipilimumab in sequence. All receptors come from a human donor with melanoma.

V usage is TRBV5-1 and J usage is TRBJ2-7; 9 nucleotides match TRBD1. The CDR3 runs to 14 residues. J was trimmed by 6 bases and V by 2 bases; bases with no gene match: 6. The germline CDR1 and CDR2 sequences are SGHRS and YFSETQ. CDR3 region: CASSLPGQGSEQYF. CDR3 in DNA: TGCGCCAGCAGCTTACCGGGACAGGGCTCCGAGCAGTACTTC.

This chain's CDR3 is CASTETSGLPLAEQFF. In DNA, the CDR3 is TGCGCCAGCACGGAGACTAGCGGATTACCTCTCGCTGAGCAGTTCTTC. The V and J genes are TRBV5-1 and TRBJ2-1; 9 nucleotides line up with TRBD2. Germline-derived CDR1 and CDR2 are SGHRS and YFSETQ. The CDR3 is made up of 16 amino acids. The V segment lost 6 bases and the J segment 9 bases; nucleotides outside the gene matches: 16.

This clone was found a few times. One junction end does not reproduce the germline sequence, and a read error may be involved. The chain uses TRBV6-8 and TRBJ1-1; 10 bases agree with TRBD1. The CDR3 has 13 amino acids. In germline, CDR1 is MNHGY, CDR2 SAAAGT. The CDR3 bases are TGTGCCAGCACCAGAGACAGGGGGCTATCTATCATCTTT. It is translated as CASTRDRGLSIIF.

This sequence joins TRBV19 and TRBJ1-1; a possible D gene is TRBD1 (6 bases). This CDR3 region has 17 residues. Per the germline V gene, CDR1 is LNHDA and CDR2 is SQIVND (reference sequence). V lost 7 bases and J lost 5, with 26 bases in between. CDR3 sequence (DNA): TGTGCCAGTACAAGGGGCCTCCTAGGGGGGGGAAATACTGAAGCTTTCTTT. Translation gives CASTRGLLGGGNTEAFF. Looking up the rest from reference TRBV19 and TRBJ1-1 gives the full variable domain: DGGITQSPKYLFRKEGQNVTLSCEQNLNHDAMYWYRQDPGQGLRLIYYSQIVNDFQKGDIAEGYSVSREKKESFPLTVTSAQKNPTAFYLCASTRGLLGGGNTEAFFGQGTRLTVV.

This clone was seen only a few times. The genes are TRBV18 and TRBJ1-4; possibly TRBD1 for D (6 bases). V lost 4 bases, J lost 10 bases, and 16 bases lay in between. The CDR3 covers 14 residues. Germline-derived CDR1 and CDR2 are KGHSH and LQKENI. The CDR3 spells CASSLPTGSGKLFF. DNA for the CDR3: TGTGCCAGCTCACTACCGACAGGCTCCGGAAAACTGTTTTTT. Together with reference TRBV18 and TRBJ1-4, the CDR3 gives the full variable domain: NAGVMQNPRHLVRRRGQEARLRCSPMKGHSHVYWYRQLPEEGLKFMVYLQKENIIDESGMPKERFSAEFPKEGPSILRIQQVVRGDSAAYFCASSLPTGSGKLFFGSGTQLSVL.

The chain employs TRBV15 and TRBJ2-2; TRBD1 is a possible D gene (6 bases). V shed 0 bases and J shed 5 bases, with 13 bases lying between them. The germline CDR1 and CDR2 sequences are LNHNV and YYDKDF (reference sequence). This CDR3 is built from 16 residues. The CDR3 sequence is CATSRDGAGVTGELFF. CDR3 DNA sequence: TGTGCCACCAGCAGAGATGGGGCAGGGGTTACCGGGGAGCTGTTTTTT.

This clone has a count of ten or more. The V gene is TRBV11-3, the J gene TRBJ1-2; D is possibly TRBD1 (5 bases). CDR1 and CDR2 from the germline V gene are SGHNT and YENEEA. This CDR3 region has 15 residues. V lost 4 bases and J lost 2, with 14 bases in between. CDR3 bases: TGTGCCAGCAGCTCCTTGGCCAGGGAAAACTATGGCTACACCTTC. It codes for CASSSLARENYGYTF. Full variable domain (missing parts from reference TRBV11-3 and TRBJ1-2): EAGVVQSPRYKIIEKKQPVAFWCNPISGHNTLYWYLQNLGQGPELLIRYENEEAVDDSQLPKDRFSAERLKGVDSTLKIQPAELGDSAVYLCASSSLARENYGYTFGSGTRLTVV.

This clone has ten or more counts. The DNA for the CDR3 is TGTGCCAGCAGCTCTGGGGTAGCCAATGGGTATGGCTACACCTTC. This gives the protein CASSSGVANGYGYTF. The V call is TRBV11-3, the J call TRBJ1-2; D uncertain. V shed 4 bases and J shed 5 bases, with 17 bases lying between them. Germline CDR1 reads SGHNT; CDR2 reads YENEEA. CDR3 length equals 15 residues.

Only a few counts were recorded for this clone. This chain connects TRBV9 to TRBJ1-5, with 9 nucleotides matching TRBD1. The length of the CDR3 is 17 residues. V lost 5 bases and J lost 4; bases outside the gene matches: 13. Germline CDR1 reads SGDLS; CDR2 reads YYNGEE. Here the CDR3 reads CASSGDQQGARNQPQHF. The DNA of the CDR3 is TGTGCCAGCAGTGGGGATCAACAGGGGGCTAGGAATCAGCCCCAGCATTTT.

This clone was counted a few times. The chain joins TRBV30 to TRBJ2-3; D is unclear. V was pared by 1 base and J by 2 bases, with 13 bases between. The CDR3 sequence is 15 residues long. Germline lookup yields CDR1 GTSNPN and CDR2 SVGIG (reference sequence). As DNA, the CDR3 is TGTGCCTGGAGTGCCACGAACAGCGTCACAGATACGCAGTATTTT. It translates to CAWSATNSVTDTQYF.

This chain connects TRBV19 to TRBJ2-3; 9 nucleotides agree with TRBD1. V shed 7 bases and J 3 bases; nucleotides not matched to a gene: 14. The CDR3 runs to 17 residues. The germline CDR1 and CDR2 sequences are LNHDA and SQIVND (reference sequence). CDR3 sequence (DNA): TGTGCCAGTACGGGGACAGGGTTCTTTCCAGAGACAGATACGCAGTATTTT. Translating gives CASTGTGFFPETDTQYF.

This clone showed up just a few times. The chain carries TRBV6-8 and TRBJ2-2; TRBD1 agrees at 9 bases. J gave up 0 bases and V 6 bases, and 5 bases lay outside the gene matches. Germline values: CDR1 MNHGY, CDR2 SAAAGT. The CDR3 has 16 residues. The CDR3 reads CASRDTGGSNTGELFF. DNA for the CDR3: TGTGCCAGCAGAGATACAGGGGGCTCGAACACCGGGGAGCTGTTTTTT.

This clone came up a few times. The CDR3 DNA reads as TGTGCCAGCAGCTTAGTCGAGGGGAACATTCAGTACTTC. Translation gives CASSLVEGNIQYF. The genes are TRBV7-1 and TRBJ2-4; the D call may be TRBD1 or TRBD2 (5 bases each). TRBV7-1 is recorded as an ORF, its role being uncertain. CDR3 length: 13 amino acids. V was cut by 4 bases and J by 7 bases, with 11 bases left in between.

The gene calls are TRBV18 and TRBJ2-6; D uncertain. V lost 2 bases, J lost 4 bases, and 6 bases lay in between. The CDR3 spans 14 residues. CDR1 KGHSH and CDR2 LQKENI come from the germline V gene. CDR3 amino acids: CASSPGVGANVLTF. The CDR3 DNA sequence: TGTGCCAGCTCACCAGGAGTCGGGGCCAACGTCCTGACTTTC. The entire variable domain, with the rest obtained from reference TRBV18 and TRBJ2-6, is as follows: NAGVMQNPRHLVRRRGQEARLRCSPMKGHSHVYWYRQLPEEGLKFMVYLQKENIIDESGMPKERFSAEFPKEGPSILRIQQVVRGDSAAYFCASSPGVGANVLTFGAGSRLTVL.

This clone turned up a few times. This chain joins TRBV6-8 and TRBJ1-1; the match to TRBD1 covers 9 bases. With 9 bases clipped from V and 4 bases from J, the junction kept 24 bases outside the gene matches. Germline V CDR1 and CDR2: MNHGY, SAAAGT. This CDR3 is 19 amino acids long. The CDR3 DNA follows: TGTGCCAGAAAGTCCCCGGCGGGGGATGGGACAGGGATGGGCACTGAAGCTTTCTTT. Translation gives CARKSPAGDGTGMGTEAFF.

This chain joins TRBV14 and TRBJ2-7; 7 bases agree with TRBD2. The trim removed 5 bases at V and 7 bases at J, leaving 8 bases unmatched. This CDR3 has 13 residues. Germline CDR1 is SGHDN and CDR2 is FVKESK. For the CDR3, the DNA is TGTGCCAGCAGCGGACCCCCCGGGGGGGAGCAGTACTTC. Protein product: CASSGPPGGEQYF.

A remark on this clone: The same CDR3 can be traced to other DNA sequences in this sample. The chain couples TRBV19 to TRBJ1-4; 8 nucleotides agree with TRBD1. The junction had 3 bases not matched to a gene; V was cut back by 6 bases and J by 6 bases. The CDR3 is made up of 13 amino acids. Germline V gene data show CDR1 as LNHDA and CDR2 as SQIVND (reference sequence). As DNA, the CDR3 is TGTGCCAGTAGCCTGACAGGGGATGAAAAACTGTTTTTT. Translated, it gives CASSLTGDEKLFF.

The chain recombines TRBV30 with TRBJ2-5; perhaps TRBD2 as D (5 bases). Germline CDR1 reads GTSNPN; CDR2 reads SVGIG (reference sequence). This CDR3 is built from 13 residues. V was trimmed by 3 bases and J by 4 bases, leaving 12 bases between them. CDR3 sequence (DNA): TGTGCCTGGAGACGAGGGTGGCGAGAGACCCAGTACTTC. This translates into CAWRRGWRETQYF.

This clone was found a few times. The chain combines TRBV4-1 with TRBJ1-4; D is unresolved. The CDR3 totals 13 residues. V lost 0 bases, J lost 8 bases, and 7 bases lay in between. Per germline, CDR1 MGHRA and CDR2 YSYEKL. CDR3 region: CASSQDDREKLFF. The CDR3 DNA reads TGCGCCAGCAGCCAAGACGATCGGGAAAAACTGTTTTTT.

CDR3 nucleotides: TGTGCCAGCAGTTACTCGAGGCTCCAGGGGGCGCTGACCGGGGAGCTGTTTTTT. This translates into CASSYSRLQGALTGELFF. The chain joins TRBV6-8 to TRBJ2-2; TRBD1 matches at 8 bases. Germline V gives CDR1 MNHGY, CDR2 SAAAGT. V was pared by 0 bases and J by 5 bases, with 11 bases of the junction left unmatched. There are 18 residues in the CDR3.